The present entry profiles one T cell receptor beta chain with its context. Its antigen remains unknown. The assay was immunoSEQ multiplex PCR, and TCRdb's table has in-frame clones only and misses some. The repertoire holds 90,000 or so clones, with more than 75% as singletons. This sample stems from a study of identifying expanded T cells in peripheral blood. Study-wide results and caveats: Clone count variance between approximately two-week samples rose with total template count. Technical replicates showed roughly 1.2 changed clones; roughly two weeks 15 to 20; four weeks 19.

V shed 8 bases and J shed 1 base, with 8 bases lying between them. The CDR3 totals 12 residues. The germline V gene has CDR1 KGHSH and CDR2 LQKENI. Specimen: blood. The chain uses TRBV18 and TRBJ1-1; D is undetermined. The sequence was collected from a person between 18 and 69 years old in good health. CDR3 in DNA: TGTGCCAGCACCTTCTCGAACACTGAAGCTTTCTTT. Translating gives CASTFSNTEAFF.